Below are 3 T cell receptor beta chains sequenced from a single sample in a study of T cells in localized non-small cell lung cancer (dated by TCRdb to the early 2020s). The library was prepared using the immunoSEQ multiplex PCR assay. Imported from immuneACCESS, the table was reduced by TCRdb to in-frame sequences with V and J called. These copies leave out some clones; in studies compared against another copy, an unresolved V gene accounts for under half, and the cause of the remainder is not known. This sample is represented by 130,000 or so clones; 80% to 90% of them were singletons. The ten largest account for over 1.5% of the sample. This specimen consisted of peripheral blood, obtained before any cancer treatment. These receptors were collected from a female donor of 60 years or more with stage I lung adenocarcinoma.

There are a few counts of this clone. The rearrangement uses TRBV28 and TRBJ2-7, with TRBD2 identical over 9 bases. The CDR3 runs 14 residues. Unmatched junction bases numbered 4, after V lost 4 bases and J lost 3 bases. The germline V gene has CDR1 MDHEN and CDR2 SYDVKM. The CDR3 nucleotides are TGTGCCAGCAGTTGGGCTAGCGGGATCTACGAGCAGTACTTC. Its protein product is CASSWASGIYEQYF.

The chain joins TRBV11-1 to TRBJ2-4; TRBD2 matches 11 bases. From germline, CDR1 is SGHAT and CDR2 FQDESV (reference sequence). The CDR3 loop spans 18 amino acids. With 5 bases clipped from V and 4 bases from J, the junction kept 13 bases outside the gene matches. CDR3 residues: CASSVPLGTSGNKNIQYF. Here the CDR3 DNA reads TGTGCCAGCAGCGTACCCCTTGGGACTAGCGGAAATAAAAACATTCAGTACTTC.

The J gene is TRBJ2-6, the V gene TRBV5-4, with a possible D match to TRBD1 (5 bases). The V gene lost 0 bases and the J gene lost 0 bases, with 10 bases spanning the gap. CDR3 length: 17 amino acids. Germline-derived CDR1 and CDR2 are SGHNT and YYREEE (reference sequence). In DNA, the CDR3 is TGTGCCAGCAGCTTGGGCAGGGTCAACTCTGGGGCCAACGTCCTGACTTTC. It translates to CASSLGRVNSGANVLTF.